This T cell receptor (beta chain) was observed in a study of T cell repertoires in cytomegalovirus infection. Worth noting for this clonotype: Its cognate antigen is unknown.

Each CDR3 protein is one row after TCRdb ran MiXCR on the reads. This sample has around 750,000 distinct CDR3 sequences, with about 30% found just once. V shed 5 bases and J 1 base; nucleotides not matched to a gene: 8. In germline, CDR1 is SGHTA, CDR2 FQGNSA. The CDR3 runs to 16 residues. The source was cultured CD8+ T cells from PBMCs, collected from culture after CMV antigen stimulation. The clonotype was recovered from a human donor in good health (CMV status not recorded). Some clones in this sample may be carry-over from other donors' samples. The V and J genes are TRBV7-2 and TRBJ1-1, with 9 bases aligning to TRBD1. The CDR3 DNA reads as TGTGCCAGCAGCATACCGGACAGGGGAAGGAACACTGAAGCTTTCTTT. This codes for CASSIPDRGRNTEAFF.